The 15 T cell receptor beta chains below were found in one sample sequenced in a study of T cells in Graves' hyperthyroidism and ophthalmopathy. Amplification targeted TCR beta CDR3 regions from RNA transcripts. With the HTBI primer set, the TCR CDR3 went through a first round of RT-PCR. From the multiplex PCR reads, TCRdb called clonotypes with MiXCR, one entry per CDR3 protein. This table has 800,000 or so distinct CDR3 sequences, over 35% appearing once. The sample taken for sequencing was blood. The receptors were sampled from a man between 18 and 29 years old with Graves' hyperthyroidism.

This chain joins TRBV6-1 and TRBJ2-7, with TRBD1 matching over 8 bases. Germline CDR1 reads MNHNS; CDR2 reads SASEGT. This CDR3 is 14 amino acids long. Unmatched junction bases numbered 9, after V lost 6 bases and J lost 5 bases. The CDR3 is CASSQGQAKNEQYF. The CDR3 DNA follows: TGTGCCAGCAGCCAGGGACAGGCGAAGAACGAGCAGTACTTC.

The chain uses TRBV9 and TRBJ2-1; 8 bases fit TRBD1. The germline gives CDR1 SGDLS, CDR2 YYNGEE. The junction had 2 bases not matched to a gene; V was cut back by 2 bases and J by 10 bases. The CDR3 covers 12 residues. CDR3 nucleotide sequence: TGTGCCAGCAGCGTCCGGACAGGGGAGCAGTTCTTC. Protein product: CASSVRTGEQFF.

The chain combines TRBV6-1 with TRBJ2-5; TRBD2 matches at 7 bases. With 5 bases clipped from V and 5 bases from J, the junction kept 14 bases outside the gene matches. The germline V gene has CDR1 MNHNS and CDR2 SASEGT. The CDR3 extends over 16 amino acids. The CDR3 DNA is TGTGCCAGCAGTTATCCTGGCGGGAGAGACTCGGAGACCCAGTACTTC. It specifies CASSYPGGRDSETQYF.

As regards this clonotype: A junction boundary mismatches the germline segment, possibly from a read error. V and J are TRBV6-1 and TRBJ1-3; the D gene is possibly TRBD1 (5 bases). This CDR3 spans 14 amino acids. Germline V gene sequence: CDR1 MNHNS, CDR2 SASEGT. The CDR3 spells CASSDGEGRNTIYF. The CDR3 DNA reads TGCGCCAGCAGTGATGGGGAGGGGCGGAACACCATATATTTT.

The gene calls are TRBV2 and TRBJ1-5, with a weak D call TRBD1 (6 bases). This CDR3 region has 16 residues. Germline-derived CDR1 and CDR2 are SNHLY and FYNNEI. V lost 5 bases and J 0 bases, leaving 14 bases between the germline ends. CDR3 DNA: TGTGCCAGCAGTCCCGGGACACCCCTTAGCAATCAGCCCCAGCATTTT. Its translation: CASSPGTPLSNQPQHF.

Points on this clonotype: This could be a read error, since a much larger clone is one nucleotide away. This chain joins TRBV7-9 and TRBJ2-2; TRBD2 is a possible D gene (5 bases). The CDR3 contains 14 residues. Germline V lookup: CDR1 SEHNR, CDR2 FQNEAQ (reference sequence). The CDR3 region has the DNA TGTGCCAGCAGCTACAATTACCGCGCCGGGAAGCTGTTTTTT. It encodes CASSYNYRAGKLFF. The full variable domain, its missing parts supplied by reference TRBV7-9 and TRBJ2-2, is DTGVSQNPRHKITKRGQNVTFRCDPISEHNRLYWYRQTLGQGPEFLTYFQNEAQLEKSRLLSDRFSAERPKGSFSTLEIQRTEQGDSAMYLCASSYNYRAGKLFFGEGSRLTVL.

DNA for the CDR3: TGTGCCAGCACCGCGGGGATTTATGGCTACACCTTC. Its translation is CASTAGIYGYTF. This chain connects TRBV12-3 or TRBV12-4 to TRBJ1-2, with D unresolved. The V end was cut by 7 bases, the J end by 5 bases, with 11 bases between. CDR3 length: 12 residues.

V and J are TRBV29-1 and TRBJ1-5; 7 bases are a match to TRBD1. V dropped 6 bases and J dropped 8; count of bases not matched to a gene: 7. Germline lookup yields CDR1 SQVTM and CDR2 ANQGSEA. The CDR3 is made up of 12 amino acids. Here the CDR3 DNA reads TGCAGCGTAGAGACAGGGTATGAGCCCCAGCATTTT. Its protein is CSVETGYEPQHF.

The sample holds many counts of this clonotype. The chain uses TRBV5-5 and TRBJ2-7; 7 bases align to TRBD1. V was clipped by 3 bases and J by 6 bases; unmatched bases: 9. The CDR3 spans 14 residues. The germline V gene has CDR1 SGHKS and CDR2 YYEKEE (reference sequence). This chain's CDR3 is CASSWRQGGSEQYF. CDR3 nucleotide sequence: TGTGCCAGCAGCTGGCGACAGGGTGGAAGCGAGCAGTACTTC.

This clonotype was recorded many times. The V gene is TRBV7-8, the J gene TRBJ2-7; 7 bases align to TRBD1. CDR3 length: 13 amino acids. In germline, CDR1 is SGHVS, CDR2 FQNEAQ. V trimming: 5 bases; J trimming: 7 bases; junction bases outside the gene matches: 8. CDR3 nucleotides: TGTGCCAGCAGCCCCACAGGGGCCTGGGAGCAGTACTTC. Translation gives CASSPTGAWEQYF.

The chain joins TRBV7-2 to TRBJ2-7; 9 positions agree with TRBD1. The CDR3 consists of 15 residues. The V segment lost 6 bases and the J segment 4 bases; nucleotides outside the gene matches: 10. CDR1 SGHTA and CDR2 FQGNSA come from the germline V gene. CDR3 DNA: TGTGCCAGCAGTCCCGCCCCGGGACAGGGTTACGAGCAGTACTTC. Residues: CASSPAPGQGYEQYF. Full variable domain (missing parts from reference TRBV7-2 and TRBJ2-7): GAGVSQSPSNKVTEKGKDVELRCDPISGHTALYWYRQSLGQGLEFLIYFQGNSAPDKSGLPSDRFSAERTGGSVSTLTIQRTQQEDSAVYLCASSPAPGQGYEQYFGPGTRLTVT.

The J gene is TRBJ1-3, the V gene TRBV7-2, with TRBD1 as a possible D gene (6 bases). Germline V gene lookup returns CDR1 SGHTA and CDR2 FQGNSA. The CDR3 has 17 amino acids. The V and J ends lost 5 bases and 0 bases respectively, with 17 bases between them. The CDR3 region has the DNA TGTGCCAGCAGCGCACAGGACAGCCCCATCTCTGGAAACACCATATATTTT. Its protein product is CASSAQDSPISGNTIYF.

In its sample, this clonotype was seen a few times. The V and J genes are TRBV5-6 and TRBJ2-7; 7 bases align to TRBD1. Germline CDR1 SGHDT, CDR2 YYEEEE. The CDR3 spans 15 residues. Trimming at V came to 0 bases and at J to 3 bases, leaving 6 bases not matched to a gene. The CDR3 spells CASSLGDRGDYEQYF. CDR3 nucleotide sequence: TGTGCCAGCAGCTTGGGGGACAGAGGAGACTACGAGCAGTACTTC. Based on the CDR3 plus reference TRBV5-6 and TRBJ2-7, the full variable domain is DAGVTQSPTHLIKTRGQQVTLRCSPKSGHDTVSWYQQALGQGPQFIFQYYEEEERQRGNFPDRFSGHQFPNYSSELNVNALLLGDSALYLCASSLGDRGDYEQYFGPGTRLTVT.

The chain employs TRBV4-2 and TRBJ2-7; TRBD2 aligns across 7 bases. V lost 0 bases and J lost 0; bases outside the gene matches: 5. CDR1 and CDR2 from the germline V gene are LGHNA and YNFKEQ. CDR3 length: 16 residues. The CDR3 loop reads CASSQDTGGGSYEQYF. CDR3 bases: TGTGCCAGCAGCCAAGATACGGGAGGCGGCTCCTACGAGCAGTACTTC.

In the case of this clonotype: Possible read error: a much larger clone is one base away. The rearrangement joins TRBV19 to TRBJ2-2, with TRBD1 matching over 7 bases. Germline V gives CDR1 LNHDA, CDR2 SQIVND (reference sequence). CDR3 length: 13 amino acids. V lost 11 bases and J lost 4; bases outside the gene matches: 7. CDR3 protein: CAGTPGGTGELFF. The CDR3 nucleotides read TGTGCCGGTACTCCAGGGGGCACCGGGGAGCTGTTTTTT.